Listed here are 14 T cell receptor beta chains from one sample, sequenced in a study of blood T cells in healthy people across ages (dated by TCRdb to the mid-2010s). Receptor amplification or capture employed 5' RACE. The listed sequencing device is Illumina HiSeq 2500. A second PCR of about 7 to 12 cycles was run with a J-beta primer mix and a sample-barcoded 5' primer. TCRdb reanalyzed the raw reads on its own, using fastp at Q25 for trimming and MiXCR for clone calling, and kept in-frame beta chains. When rows share a CDR3 protein, they turn into one entry using the most common DNA and genes. The sample contains fewer than 950,000 distinct CDR3 sequences, about 37% of them found a single time. Clones ranked in the top ten supply under 15% of the sample. The source material was blood. These receptors were taken from a man in his late teens or twenties in good health.

The CDR3 loop is CASSQELGQAVWKLFF. The CDR3 DNA is TGTGCCAGCAGCCAAGAGCTTGGACAGGCGGTTTGGAAACTGTTTTTT. This rearrangement joins TRBV3-1 to TRBJ1-4; 7 bases are a match to TRBD1. The CDR3 loop spans 16 amino acids. Trimming at V came to 0 bases and at J to 11 bases, leaving 12 bases not matched to a gene. Germline CDR1 and CDR2: LGHDT and YNNKEL (reference sequence).

This clonotype has only a few counts. V usage is TRBV27 and J usage is TRBJ1-1; no reliable D call. V dropped 5 bases and J dropped 5 bases, with 18 bases sitting between them. Germline V lookup: CDR1 MNHEY, CDR2 SMNVEV (reference sequence). This CDR3 has 15 amino acids. The CDR3 region has the DNA TGTGCCAGCAGTCGGCGGGGTCCCTTTGAGACTGAAGCTTTCTTT. Protein product: CASSRRGPFETEAFF.

V gene TRBV12-5 combines with J gene TRBJ2-1; 8 bases are a match to TRBD2. With V trimmed by 4 bases and J by 6 bases, 8 bases remained unmatched. Germline V gene data show CDR1 as LGHNT and CDR2 as FRNRAP. The CDR3 totals 15 residues. For the CDR3, the DNA is TGTGCTAGTGGTTCGGGGACTAGTCGGGGCAATGAGCAGTTCTTC. Amino acids: CASGSGTSRGNEQFF. The entire variable domain, with the rest obtained from reference TRBV12-5 and TRBJ2-1, is as follows: DARVTQTPRHKVTEMGQEVTMRCQPILGHNTVFWYRQTMMQGLELLAYFRNRAPLDDSGMPKDRFSAEMPDATLATLKIQPSEPRDSAVYFCASGSGTSRGNEQFFGPGTRLTVL.

The table lists this clonotype with many counts. The chain employs TRBV4-2 and TRBJ1-2; 7 nucleotides align to TRBD1. The CDR3 extends over 15 amino acids. Unmatched junction bases numbered 10, after V lost 8 bases and J lost 1 base. The germline CDR1 and CDR2 sequences are LGHNA and YNFKEQ. The CDR3: CASGNGGTVNYGYTF. The CDR3 DNA follows: TGTGCCAGCGGGAATGGTGGGACAGTTAACTATGGCTACACCTTC.

V gene TRBV2 combines with J gene TRBJ2-7; D ambiguous. The DNA matches TRBJ2-5 better at its end, which makes the J call doubtful. CDR3 size: 10 residues. CDR1 is SNHLY and CDR2 is FYNNEI in the germline V gene. The CDR3 sequence is CASLTETQYF. The CDR3, as DNA: TGTGCCAGCCTGACTGAGACCCAGTACTTC.

The chain's CDR3 is CASSLLGGQYGYTF. CDR3 DNA: TGCGCCAGCAGCCTGCTAGGGGGACAGTATGGCTACACCTTC. V gene TRBV4-3 combines with J gene TRBJ1-2; the match to TRBD1 covers 7 bases. The germline gives CDR1 LGHNA, CDR2 YSLEER. The length of the CDR3 is 14 residues. J lost 5 bases, V lost 4 bases, and 7 bases had no gene match.

This clonotype was detected a few times. The V call is TRBV28, the J call TRBJ1-6; 7 nucleotides align to TRBD1. V gave up 6 bases and J gave up 12 bases; unmatched junction bases: 11. CDR3 length: 14 amino acids. Germline V gene data show CDR1 as MDHEN and CDR2 as SYDVKM. CDR3 nucleotide sequence: TGTGCCAGCAGCAGTCCCGCAGGGGGGGAACCCCTCCACTTT. It is translated as CASSSPAGGEPLHF.

V usage is TRBV12-3 or TRBV12-4 and J usage is TRBJ1-4, with 11 positions matching TRBD1. After removal of 6 bases from V and 6 bases from J, the junction contained 3 bases not matched to a gene. The CDR3 totals 14 residues. CDR3 loop: CASRRTGGYEKLFF. CDR3 nucleotide sequence: TGTGCCAGCAGGAGGACAGGGGGCTATGAAAAACTGTTTTTT.

This clonotype was seen more than once but under ten times. CDR3 sequence reads: CASSPWTASTDTQYF. The CDR3 DNA sequence: TGTGCCAGCAGCCCCTGGACAGCTAGCACAGATACGCAGTATTTT. This chain links TRBV13 with TRBJ2-3; maybe TRBD1 (6 bases). In germline, CDR1 is PRHDT, CDR2 FYEKMQ (reference sequence). The CDR3 length is 15 residues. V lost 5 bases and J 0 bases, leaving 12 bases between the germline ends.

This clonotype was seen repeatedly, ten times or more. V gene TRBV4-3 combines with J gene TRBJ2-1; D not resolved. The ends were cut back, 4 bases at V and 0 bases at J, with 10 bases in the middle. The CDR3 is 15 amino acids. Per the germline V gene, CDR1 is LGHNA and CDR2 is YSLEER. The CDR3 region is CASSPKVASYNEQFF. CDR3 DNA: TGCGCCAGCAGCCCGAAGGTGGCCTCCTACAATGAGCAGTTCTTC.

The CDR3 loop is CASSQDYTIADHGQYF. CDR3 sequence (DNA): TGCGCCAGCAGCCAAGATTACACCATTGCAGACCATGGGCAGTACTTC. V gene TRBV4-1 combines with J gene TRBJ2-7, with unresolved D. Trimming shortened V by 0 bases and J by 9 bases, and 21 bases separated the two germline ends. CDR3 length equals 16 residues. CDR1 and CDR2 (germline): MGHRA, YSYEKL.

This clonotype appeared a single time. The CDR3 DNA sequence: TGCGCCAGCAGCTTGGAAGGACAGGCCGGGGAGCTGTTTTTT. Translation gives CASSLEGQAGELFF. The rearrangement uses TRBV5-1 and TRBJ2-2; TRBD1 matches 7 bases. After removal of 0 bases from V and 6 bases from J, the junction contained 2 bases not matched to a gene. Germline V gives CDR1 SGHRS, CDR2 YFSETQ. The CDR3 runs 14 residues.

The rearrangement uses TRBV4-1 and TRBJ1-2, with 7 bases matching TRBD1. Germline V gene data show CDR1 as MGHRA and CDR2 as YSYEKL. There are 16 residues in the CDR3. The J segment lost 3 bases and the V segment lost 7 bases, leaving 14 bases of the junction unmatched. The CDR3 region has the DNA TGCGCCAGCACACTCACGGGAGCAGGGGGAGACTATGGCTACACCTTC. Protein: CASTLTGAGGDYGYTF.

This clonotype was recorded a few times. The chain joins TRBV6-2 or TRBV6-3 to TRBJ2-3, with D possibly called TRBD1 or TRBD2 (5 bases each). The V end lost 2 bases, the J end lost 8 bases, and 14 bases lay between the germline ends. Germline assignment: CDR1 MNHEY and CDR2 SVGEGT. The length of the CDR3 is 14 residues. The CDR3 spells CASSYGPGPPTQYF. CDR3 nucleotide sequence: TGTGCCAGCAGTTACGGTCCGGGACCTCCTACGCAGTATTTT.